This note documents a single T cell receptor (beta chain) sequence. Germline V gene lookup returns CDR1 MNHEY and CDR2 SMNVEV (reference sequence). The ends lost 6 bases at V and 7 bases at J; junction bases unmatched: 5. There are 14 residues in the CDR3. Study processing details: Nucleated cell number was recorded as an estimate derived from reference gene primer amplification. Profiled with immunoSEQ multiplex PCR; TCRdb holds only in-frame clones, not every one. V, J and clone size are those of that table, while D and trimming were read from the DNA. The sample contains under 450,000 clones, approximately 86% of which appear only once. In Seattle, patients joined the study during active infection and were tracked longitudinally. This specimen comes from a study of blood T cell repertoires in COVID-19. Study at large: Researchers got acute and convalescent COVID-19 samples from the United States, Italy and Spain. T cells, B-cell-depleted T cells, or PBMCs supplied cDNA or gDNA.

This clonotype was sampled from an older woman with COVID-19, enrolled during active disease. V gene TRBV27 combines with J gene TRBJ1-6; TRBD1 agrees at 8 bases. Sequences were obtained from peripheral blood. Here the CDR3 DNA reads TGTGCCAGCAGAGACTGGACAGGGAATTCACCCCTCCACTTT. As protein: CASRDWTGNSPLHF.